This TCR beta chain was sequenced in a study of OX40 agonist ivuxolimab in advanced cancers. Study background: The dose-escalation cohort was around 83% male, with a mean age of around 54 years, ranging about 20 to 85.

Study-level findings and limits: CD4+ and CD8+ blood T cells expanded clonally by week 6 at 0.1 to 3.0 mg/kg.

On this clone itself: Antigen unknown.

Assay: immunoSEQ multiplex PCR; the TCRdb copy retains only in-frame clones and omits some. Of 30,000 or so clones in the sample, approximately 90% are singletons; the top ten hold 35% to 40%. The sample in question was CD4+ or CD8+ T cells sorted from blood, obtained in a trial of the OX40 agonist ivuxolimab. This receptor was taken from an adult with an advanced solid tumor such as melanoma, head and neck, liver or kidney cancer.

The CDR3 spells CAWNWGTGELFF. CDR3 nucleotides: TGTGCCTGGAATTGGGGCACCGGGGAGCTGTTTTTT. The chain couples TRBV30 to TRBJ2-2; no definite D call. The CDR3 is 12 amino acids. The V gene's germline CDR1 is GTSNPN and CDR2 SVGIG (reference sequence). V lost 4 bases, J lost 4 bases, and 7 bases lay in between.